This is a list of T cell receptor beta chains from one sample in a study of CD8 T cells in Susac syndrome. TCRdb re-called the immunoSEQ multiplex PCR reads with MiXCR, one entry per CDR3 protein. In the table there are about 440,000 distinct CDR3 sequences, around 85% of which are singletons. The sequenced material came from CD8+ T cells from PBMCs. These receptor sequences come from a human donor with multiple sclerosis. Both conserved end residues are part of each CDR3. D genes are given only for firm matches. Some rows mark clone size as missing; the rest say once, few, many or name a class of expanded clone.

clone size: once; D gene: TRBD1; V gene: TRBV11-2; J gene: TRBJ1-1; CDR3 protein: CASSHSTGMNTEAFF; CDR3 DNA: TGTGCCAGCAGTCACTCGACAGGGATGAACACTGAAGCTTTCTTT
clone size: few; D gene: .; V gene: TRBV29-1; J gene: TRBJ2-7; CDR3 protein: CSVAGNTYEQYF; CDR3 DNA: TGCAGCGTTGCCGGGAACACCTACGAGCAGTACTTC
clone size: .; D gene: .; V gene: TRBV4-1; J gene: TRBJ1-2; CDR3 protein: CASSQEGRGYGYTF; CDR3 DNA: TGCGCCAGCAGCCAAGAAGGCAGGGGCTATGGCTACACCTTC
clone size: .; D gene: .; V gene: TRBV27; J gene: TRBJ1-1; CDR3 protein: CASRVEVGAITEAFF; CDR3 DNA: TGTGCCAGCAGGGTAGAAGTAGGGGCAATCACTGAAGCTTTCTTT
clone size: few; D gene: .; V gene: TRBV11-2; J gene: TRBJ2-7; CDR3 protein: CASSRTERAYEQYF; CDR3 DNA: TGTGCCAGCAGCAGGACAGAGAGAGCCTACGAGCAGTACTTC
clone size: .; D gene: .; V gene: TRBV27; J gene: TRBJ1-3; CDR3 protein: CASSSSSGNTIYF; CDR3 DNA: TGTGCCAGCAGTTCGAGTTCTGGAAACACCATATATTTT
clone size: .; D gene: .; V gene: TRBV12-3/TRBV12-4; J gene: TRBJ2-2; CDR3 protein: CASSLRTQNTGELFF; CDR3 DNA: TGTGCCAGCAGCTTAAGGACACAGAACACCGGGGAGCTGTTTTTT
clone size: once; D gene: .; V gene: TRBV5-6; J gene: TRBJ1-1; CDR3 protein: CASSFGASSTEAFF; CDR3 DNA: TGTGCCAGCAGCTTCGGGGCCTCCTCTACTGAAGCTTTCTTT
clone size: .; D gene: .; V gene: TRBV2; J gene: TRBJ2-7; CDR3 protein: CASSEVDKLYEQYF; CDR3 DNA: TGTGCCAGCAGTGAAGTGGACAAACTCTACGAGCAGTACTTC
clone size: .; D gene: .; V gene: TRBV12-3/TRBV12-4; J gene: TRBJ2-1; CDR3 protein: CASSSWAGSYNEQFF; CDR3 DNA: TGTGCCAGCAGCTCGTGGGCGGGATCATACAATGAGCAGTTCTTC
clone size: .; D gene: .; V gene: TRBV4-1; J gene: TRBJ1-6; CDR3 protein: CASSQDRGQGNSPLHF; CDR3 DNA: TGCGCCAGCAGCCAAGATCGAGGGCAGGGGAATTCACCCCTCCACTTT
clone size: .; D gene: TRBD2; V gene: TRBV6-1; J gene: TRBJ2-1; CDR3 protein: CASREQGGGMYNEQFF; CDR3 DNA: TGTGCCAGCCGTGAACAGGGCGGGGGGATGTACAATGAGCAGTTCTTC
clone size: .; D gene: .; V gene: TRBV5-4; J gene: TRBJ2-3; CDR3 protein: CASRGRGTDTQYF; CDR3 DNA: TGTGCCAGCAGAGGCAGGGGCACAGATACGCAGTATTTT
clone size: once; D gene: .; V gene: TRBV4-1; J gene: TRBJ1-5; CDR3 protein: CASSLRPEAKYQPQHF; CDR3 DNA: TGCGCCAGCAGCCTTCGCCCTGAAGCGAAGTATCAGCCCCAGCATTTT
clone size: .; D gene: .; V gene: TRBV11-2; J gene: TRBJ2-1; CDR3 protein: CASRLLPGTPYNEQFF; CDR3 DNA: TGTGCCAGCAGATTGCTCCCCGGGACCCCTTACAATGAGCAGTTCTTC
clone size: .; D gene: TRBD2; V gene: TRBV2; J gene: TRBJ2-5; CDR3 protein: CASSDSPSGVQETQYF; CDR3 DNA: TGTGCCAGCAGTGATAGTCCTAGCGGGGTCCAAGAGACCCAGTACTTC
clone size: .; D gene: TRBD2; V gene: TRBV3-1; J gene: TRBJ2-5; CDR3 protein: CASSQDQEGGGETQYF; CDR3 DNA: TGTGCCAGCAGCCAAGATCAAGAGGGCGGGGGAGAGACCCAGTACTTC
clone size: .; D gene: TRBD1; V gene: TRBV27; J gene: TRBJ1-2; CDR3 protein: CASSSSLDGTAYGYTF; CDR3 DNA: TGTGCCAGCAGTTCATCCCTAGACGGGACAGCCTATGGCTACACCTTC
clone size: .; D gene: .; V gene: TRBV7-9; J gene: TRBJ2-5; CDR3 protein: CASLGAKETQYF; CDR3 DNA: TGTGCCAGCCTCGGGGCAAAAGAGACCCAGTACTTC
clone size: .; D gene: TRBD1; V gene: TRBV4-1; J gene: TRBJ2-7; CDR3 protein: CASSHLPGTGTEQYF; CDR3 DNA: TGCGCCAGCAGCCACCTACCCGGGACAGGGACCGAGCAGTACTTC
clone size: .; D gene: .; V gene: TRBV27; J gene: TRBJ1-4; CDR3 protein: CASSLLGPANEKLFF; CDR3 DNA: TGTGCCAGCAGTTTATTGGGGCCGGCCAATGAAAAACTGTTTTTT
clone size: .; D gene: .; V gene: TRBV6-1; J gene: TRBJ1-1; CDR3 protein: CASSEGGAYTEAFF; CDR3 DNA: TGTGCCAGCAGTGAAGGAGGGGCGTACACTGAAGCTTTCTTT
clone size: .; D gene: TRBD1; V gene: TRBV25-1; J gene: TRBJ2-1; CDR3 protein: CASSEVHRDSQPSHYNEQFF; CDR3 DNA: TGTGCCAGCAGCGAGGTACACCGGGACAGTCAACCTTCCCATTACAATGAGCAGTTCTTC
clone size: .; D gene: TRBD2; V gene: TRBV12-3/TRBV12-4; J gene: TRBJ2-7; CDR3 protein: CASSHGLAGEEQYF; CDR3 DNA: TGTGCCAGCAGTCACGGACTAGCGGGAGAAGAGCAGTACTTC